A single count supports the clone carrying this TCR beta chain. Its antigen is not identified. This sample is part of a study of OX40 agonist ivuxolimab in advanced cancers. In the study overall: At 75% to 90% male, the cohort had a mean age of 60 years, ranging from about 20 to 80.

J lost 1 base, V lost 6 bases, and 6 bases had no gene match. The CDR3 is 16 amino acids. CDR1 is MNHEY, CDR2 SMNVEV, per germline (reference sequence). TCRdb's table, derived via immunoSEQ multiplex PCR, lists solely in-frame clones and lacks some. There are approximately 44,000 clones in the sample; 65% to 90% occur only once, and 2.6% lies in the top ten. Regarding the study as a whole: Among T cells, CD8+ cells averaged more expanded clones than CD4+ cells. Partial responders at 0.1-3.0 mg/kg showed near-lowest clonal expansion.

The chain carries TRBV27 and TRBJ1-5, with 10 bases fitting TRBD1. The source was CD4+ or CD8+ T cells sorted from blood, collected in a trial of the OX40 agonist ivuxolimab. The receptor was isolated from an adult with an advanced solid tumor such as melanoma, head and neck, liver or kidney cancer. In nucleotides, the CDR3 is TGTGCCAGCAGCCGATGGACAGGGGGGAGCAATCAGCCCCAGCATTTT. Translated: CASSRWTGGSNQPQHF.